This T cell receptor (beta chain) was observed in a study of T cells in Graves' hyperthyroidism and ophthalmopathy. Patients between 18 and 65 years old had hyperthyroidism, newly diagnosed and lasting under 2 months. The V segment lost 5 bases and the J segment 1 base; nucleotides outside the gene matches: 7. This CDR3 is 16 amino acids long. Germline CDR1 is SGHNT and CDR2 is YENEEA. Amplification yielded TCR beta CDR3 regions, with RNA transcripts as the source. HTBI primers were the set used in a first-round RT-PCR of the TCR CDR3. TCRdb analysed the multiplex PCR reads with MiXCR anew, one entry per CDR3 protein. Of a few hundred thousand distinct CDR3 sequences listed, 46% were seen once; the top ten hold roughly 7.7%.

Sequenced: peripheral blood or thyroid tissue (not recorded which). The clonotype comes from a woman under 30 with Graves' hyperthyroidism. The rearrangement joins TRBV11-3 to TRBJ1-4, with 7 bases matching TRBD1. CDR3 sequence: CASSLGAGGTNEKLFF. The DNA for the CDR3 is TGTGCCAGCAGCCTGGGGGCAGGGGGAACTAATGAAAAACTGTTTTTT.